The rows below give T cell receptor beta chains drawn from one sample of a study of CD8+CD57+ T cells in acquired aplastic anemia. TCRdb ran MiXCR on the reads and lists one entry per CDR3 protein. Here the sample spans 120,000 or so distinct CDR3 sequences, about 60% being singletons. Sequenced: sorted CD4+, CD8+, or CD8+CD57+ T cells (not recorded which) from PBMCs. The receptors derive from a human donor with aplastic anemia. CDR3s include the opening cysteine and the closing phenylalanine or tryptophan. The order of the fields is J gene, V gene, D gene, clone size, CDR3 protein, CDR3 DNA. A D gene is named only where the DNA matches it firmly. Clone sizes are given selectively: once, few, many, or a class where the clone is expanded.

>TRBJ2-7|TRBV24-1|TRBD1|.
CATSDPPTGAGEQYF
TGTGCCACCAGTGATCCACCGACAGGGGCGGGAGAGCAGTACTTC
>TRBJ2-1|TRBV25-1|TRBD2|many
CAKQGLAGGYNEQFF
TGTGCTAAACAGGGACTAGCGGGGGGTTACAATGAGCAGTTCTTC
>TRBJ2-3|TRBV4-2|.|once
CASDSLGFGGHADTQYF
TGTGCCAGCGACAGCCTTGGTTTTGGGGGCCACGCAGATACGCAGTATTTT
>TRBJ2-7|TRBV11-2|TRBD1|once
CASSAAGGQGSYEQYF
TGTGCCAGCAGCGCGGCCGGGGGACAGGGTTCGTACGAGCAGTACTTC
>TRBJ2-7|TRBV2|TRBD1|many
CASSRDRGISYEQYF
TGTGCCAGCAGTCGGGACAGGGGTATCTCCTACGAGCAGTACTTC
>TRBJ2-7|TRBV2|.|many
CASRAGNEQYF
TGTGCCAGCAGGGCAGGGAATGAGCAGTACTTC
>TRBJ2-7|TRBV29-1|.|.
CSVSDSGVLGSYEQYF
TGCAGCGTTTCGGACAGCGGAGTTTTAGGCTCCTACGAGCAGTACTTC
>TRBJ2-3|TRBV19|.|.
CASSIDIALGLDTQYF
TGTGCCAGTAGTATAGATATCGCACTAGGGTTGGATACGCAGTATTTT
>TRBJ2-7|TRBV28|.|many
CASSLWRQDPRQYF
TGTGCCAGCAGTTTATGGCGACAGGACCCTCGGCAGTACTTC
>TRBJ2-3|TRBV2|TRBD1|.
CASSADRGATQYF
TGTGCCAGCAGTGCGGACAGGGGCGCAACCCAGTATTTT
>TRBJ2-3|TRBV5-6|.|.
CASSATGADTQYF
TGTGCCAGCAGCGCTACGGGGGCAGATACGCAGTATTTT
>TRBJ1-2|TRBV10-3|TRBD1|few
CAISRQGYGYTF
TGTGCCATCAGCCGACAGGGTTATGGCTACACCTTC
>TRBJ2-5|TRBV4-3|.|few
CASSQDLNFRSPETQYF
TGCGCCAGCAGCCAAGATTTGAACTTTCGGTCCCCAGAGACCCAGTACTTC
>TRBJ2-1|TRBV24-1|TRBD2|many
CATSDGGLDYNEQFF
TGTGCCACCAGTGATGGTGGACTAGATTACAATGAGCAGTTCTTC
>TRBJ2-5|TRBV24-1|.|.
CATSDLRTGTQYF
TGTGCCACCAGTGATCTTCGGACGGGGACCCAGTACTTC
>TRBJ1-4|TRBV12-3/TRBV12-4|TRBD1|few
CASLSYRGRRSEKLFF
TGTGCCAGCCTTTCTTACAGGGGGCGCAGGAGTGAAAAACTGTTTTTT
>TRBJ1-2|TRBV19|TRBD1|.
CASSGGDRGGYTF
TGTGCCAGTAGTGGGGGGGACAGGGGCGGCTACACCTTC
>TRBJ2-7|TRBV2|.|.
CASSYRRSSYEQYF
TGTGCCAGCAGTTACCGAAGGAGCTCCTACGAGCAGTACTTC
>TRBJ1-6|TRBV7-8|TRBD1|.
CASSAQGAASPLHF
TGTGCCAGCAGCGCACAGGGGGCAGCGTCACCCCTCCACTTT
>TRBJ1-2|TRBV14|.|.
CASSSRRTDYGYTF
TGTGCCAGCAGCTCAAGGCGGACAGACTATGGCTACACCTTC
>TRBJ2-3|TRBV12-3/TRBV12-4|.|.
CASSSVTDTQYF
TGTGCCAGCAGCAGCGTCACAGATACGCAGTATTTT
>TRBJ1-1|TRBV7-2|.|.
CASSLALTARGTEAFF
TGTGCCAGCAGCTTAGCGCTTACGGCCAGGGGAACTGAAGCTTTCTTT
>TRBJ1-1|TRBV25-1|.|.
CASISGRTEAFF
TGTGCCAGCATCTCTGGGCGCACTGAAGCTTTCTTT
>TRBJ1-6|TRBV12-3/TRBV12-4|.|.
CASSRRGSNSPLHF
TGTGCCAGCAGCCGGAGGGGGTCGAATTCACCCCTCCACTTT
>TRBJ2-3|TRBV10-3|TRBD2|.
CAISAGLGGGTDTQYF
TGTGCCATCAGTGCGGGACTAGGAGGCGGCACAGATACGCAGTATTTT
>TRBJ2-7|TRBV5-6|TRBD1|.
CASSFSPGQGTGYEQYF
TGTGCCAGCAGTTTCTCACCGGGACAGGGTACGGGGTACGAGCAGTACTTC
>TRBJ2-3|TRBV20-1|TRBD2|.
CSAPGTSGRALSDTQYF
TGCAGTGCTCCCGGGACTAGCGGGAGGGCGTTGTCGGATACGCAGTATTTT
>TRBJ2-3|TRBV4-2|.|.
CASSLVDTQYF
TGTGCCAGCAGCCTCGTGGATACGCAGTATTTT
>TRBJ1-1|TRBV6-5|.|many
CASSPQSADTEAFF
TGTGCCAGCAGCCCCCAAAGCGCGGACACTGAAGCTTTCTTT
>TRBJ2-1|TRBV5-6|TRBD1|.
CAGTGGAGNEQFF
TGTGCCGGAACAGGGGGCGCAGGCAATGAGCAGTTCTTC
>TRBJ1-5|TRBV10-3|.|.
CAISAGGGTTNNQPQHF
TGTGCCATCAGTGCGGGGGGGGGGACAACCAACAATCAGCCCCAGCATTTT
>TRBJ2-1|TRBV2|TRBD1|.
CASSSDRGSYNEQFF
TGTGCCAGCAGTTCAGACAGGGGTTCCTACAATGAGCAGTTCTTC
>TRBJ2-3|TRBV19|.|.
CASKPYRSITDTQYF
TGTGCCAGTAAGCCCTATAGAAGCATAACAGATACGCAGTATTTT
>TRBJ1-5|TRBV20-1|.|.
CSARDEVKDSNQPQHF
TGCAGTGCTAGAGATGAGGTGAAGGATAGCAATCAGCCCCAGCATTTT
>TRBJ2-1|TRBV7-3|.|.
CASSQASNEQFF
TGCGCCAGCAGCCAAGCCAGCAATGAGCAGTTCTTC
>TRBJ1-6|TRBV6-2/TRBV6-3|TRBD1|.
CASGYDGTGVSPLHF
TGTGCCAGCGGATACGATGGGACAGGGGTTTCACCCCTCCACTTT
>TRBJ2-3|TRBV20-1|TRBD2|.
CSYGLAGTDTQYF
TGCAGTTATGGACTAGCGGGAACAGATACGCAGTATTTT
>TRBJ2-7|TRBV4-1|TRBD2|many
CASSQALAGGTYEQYF
TGCGCCAGCAGCCAGGCACTAGCGGGAGGGACCTACGAGCAGTACTTC
>TRBJ2-7|TRBV29-1|TRBD1|few
CSVALGQGWYEQYF
TGCAGCGTTGCCCTCGGACAGGGGTGGTACGAGCAGTACTTC
>TRBJ2-7|TRBV2|.|many
CASSEAGRSYEQYF
TGTGCCAGCAGTGAGGCGGGAAGATCCTACGAGCAGTACTTC
>TRBJ2-1|TRBV20-1|.|.
CSAGPGGDEQFF
TGCAGTGCTGGGCCCGGTGGGGATGAGCAGTTCTTC
>TRBJ2-1|TRBV27|.|once
CASSLSSGDSYNEQSF
TGTGCCAGCAGTTTATCGTCAGGGGACTCCTACAATGAGCAGTCCTTC
>TRBJ1-2|TRBV27|TRBD1|.
CASSLQGAPSGYTF
TGTGCCAGCAGTCTACAGGGGGCGCCTTCTGGCTACACCTTC
>TRBJ2-7|TRBV27|.|few
CASSSPAISYEQYF
TGTGCCAGCAGTTCGCCCGCGATCTCCTACGAGCAGTACTTC
>TRBJ2-3|TRBV7-3|.|.
CASSFGQASTDTQYF
TGTGCCAGCAGCTTCGGACAAGCTAGCACAGATACGCAGTATTTT
>TRBJ2-6|TRBV2|.|.
CASSGKGGNVLTF
TGTGCCAGCAGTGGTAAAGGGGGCAACGTCCTGACTTTC
>TRBJ2-4|TRBV27|.|few
CASSLSPARIQYF
TGTGCCAGCAGTTTATCCCCAGCACGCATTCAGTACTTC
>TRBJ2-3|TRBV19|.|once
CASSILWGVDTQYF
TGTGCCAGTAGTATATTGTGGGGGGTAGATACGCAGTATTTT
>TRBJ2-3|TRBV10-3|.|.
CAISESRSTDTQYF
TGTGCCATCAGTGAGTCTAGAAGCACAGATACGCAGTATTTT